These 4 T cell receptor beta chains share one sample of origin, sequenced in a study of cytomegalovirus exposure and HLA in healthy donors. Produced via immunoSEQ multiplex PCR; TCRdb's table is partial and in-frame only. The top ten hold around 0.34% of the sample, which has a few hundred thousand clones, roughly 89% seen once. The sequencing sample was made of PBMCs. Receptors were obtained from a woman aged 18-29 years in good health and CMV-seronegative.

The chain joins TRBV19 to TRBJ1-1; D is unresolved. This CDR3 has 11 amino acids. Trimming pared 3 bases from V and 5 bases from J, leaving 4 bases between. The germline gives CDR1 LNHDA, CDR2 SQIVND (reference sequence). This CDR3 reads CASSMYTEAFF. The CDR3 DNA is TGTGCCAGTAGTATGTATACTGAAGCTTTCTTT.

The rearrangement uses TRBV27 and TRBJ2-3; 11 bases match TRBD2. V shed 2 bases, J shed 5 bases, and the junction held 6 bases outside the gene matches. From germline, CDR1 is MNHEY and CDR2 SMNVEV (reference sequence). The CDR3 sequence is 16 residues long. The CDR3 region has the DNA TGTGCCAGCAGTTTACTAGAGGGACTAGCGGAAGATACGCAGTATTTT. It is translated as CASSLLEGLAEDTQYF.

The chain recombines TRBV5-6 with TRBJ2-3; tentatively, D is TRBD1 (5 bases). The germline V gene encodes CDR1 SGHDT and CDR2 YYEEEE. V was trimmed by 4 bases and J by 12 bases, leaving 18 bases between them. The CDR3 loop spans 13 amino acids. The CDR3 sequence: CASSPLGALGQYF. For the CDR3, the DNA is TGTGCCAGCAGCCCCCTAGGGGCACTTGGACAGTATTTT.

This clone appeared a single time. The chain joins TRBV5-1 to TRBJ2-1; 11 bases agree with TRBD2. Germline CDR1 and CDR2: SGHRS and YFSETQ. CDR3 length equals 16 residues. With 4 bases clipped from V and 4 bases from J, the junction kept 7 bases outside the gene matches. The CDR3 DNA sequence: TGCGCCAGCAGCATGGAGGGACTAGCGGTGTACAATGAGCAGTTCTTC. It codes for CASSMEGLAVYNEQFF.